One and the same sample provided the 22 T cell receptor beta chains below, sequenced in a study of T cell repertoires in cytomegalovirus infection. Each CDR3 protein is one row after TCRdb ran MiXCR on the reads. The table has 110,000 or so distinct CDR3 sequences, about 33% seen once; the top ten hold approximately 41%. These receptors lack a known antigen. Sequencing used CD8+ T cells from cultured PBMCs, obtained from culture after CMV antigen stimulation. The receptor set was obtained from a human donor in good health (CMV status not recorded). Some clones in this sample may be carry-over from other donors' samples.

This clonotype came up a few times. The CDR3 here is CASSFAPGTGSSYEQYF. The DNA of the CDR3 is TGTGCCAGCAGTTTCGCGCCTGGGACAGGGAGCTCCTACGAGCAGTACTTC. This sequence joins TRBV6-6 and TRBJ2-7, with 9 bases identical to TRBD1. J gave up 0 bases and V 4 bases, and 10 bases lay outside the gene matches. This CDR3 spans 17 amino acids. Germline CDR1 is MNHNY and CDR2 is SVGAGI (reference sequence).

This clonotype has more than one count but fewer than ten. The J gene is TRBJ2-1, the V gene TRBV6-5; D possibly corresponds to TRBD1 (6 bases). Between the trimmed V and J ends, which lost 6 bases and 3 bases, there was a span of 18 bases. Germline values: CDR1 MNHEY, CDR2 SVGAGI. The CDR3 extends over 16 amino acids. The chain's CDR3 is CASSYTRGGIYNEQFF. CDR3 in DNA: TGTGCCAGCAGCTACACTAGAGGGGGAATCTACAATGAGCAGTTCTTC.

This clonotype was found a few times. V gene TRBV6-1 combines with J gene TRBJ1-1; 8 bases match TRBD1. CDR1 and CDR2 (germline): MNHNS, SASEGT. The CDR3 spans 14 residues. After removal of 3 bases from V and 4 bases from J, the junction contained 4 bases not matched to a gene. Written as DNA, the CDR3 is TGTGCCAGCAGTGAGGGGGGACAGGCCACTGAAGCTTTCTTT. Protein product: CASSEGGQATEAFF.

The chain joins TRBV2 to TRBJ1-1, with TRBD1 as a possible D gene (6 bases). The CDR3 length is 16 residues. Trimming removed 4 bases at V and 0 bases at J, with 15 bases between. Germline assignment: CDR1 SNHLY and CDR2 FYNNEI. The CDR3 DNA is TGTGCCAGCAGTGCCGTGGGAGGGGGAATGAACACTGAAGCTTTCTTT. This gives the protein CASSAVGGGMNTEAFF.

This clonotype was recorded a few times. The rearrangement joins TRBV5-1 to TRBJ2-3; D uncertain. The CDR3 is 12 residues long. V lost 0 bases and J lost 8, with 7 bases in between. Looked up from germline, CDR1 is SGHRS and CDR2 is YFSETQ. CDR3 DNA: TGCGCCAGCAGCTTGGAACGGAGTACGCAGTATTTT. This encodes CASSLERSTQYF.

This clonotype was detected many times. J is TRBJ2-7 and V is TRBV7-9; D possibly uses TRBD1 or TRBD2 (5 bases each). Germline V gene lookup returns CDR1 SEHNR and CDR2 FQNEAQ (reference sequence). There are 15 residues in the CDR3. V lost 1 base to trimming and J lost 2 bases, with 12 bases between them. In nucleotides, the CDR3 is TGTGCCAGCAGCTTAGTTTCAGGGAGAACCTACGAGCAGTACTTC. It specifies CASSLVSGRTYEQYF.

This clonotype was counted many times. This chain joins TRBV12-3 or TRBV12-4 and TRBJ1-2, with 7 positions matching TRBD1. The V gene end was trimmed by 6 bases and the J gene end by 6 bases; junction bases not matched to a gene: 10. This CDR3 comprises 14 residues. CDR3 amino acids: CASRDTGTAHGYTF. The CDR3 DNA sequence: TGTGCCAGCAGGGATACAGGGACAGCTCATGGCTACACCTTC.

This clonotype appeared a single time. The chain links TRBV11-1 to TRBJ1-1, with D perhaps TRBD1 (5 bases). Trimming stripped 2 bases from V and 1 base from J, with 8 bases between. This CDR3 has 14 amino acids. Germline loops: CDR1 SGHAT, CDR2 FQDESV (reference sequence). The CDR3 DNA sequence: TGTGCCAGCAGCTTATGGGGCAGGAACACTGAAGCTTTCTTT. It translates to CASSLWGRNTEAFF. Full variable domain (remainder filled in from reference TRBV11-1 and TRBJ1-1): EAEVAQSPRYKITEKSQAVAFWCDPISGHATLYWYRQILGQGPELLVQFQDESVVDDSQLPKDRFSAERLKGVDSTLKIQPAELGDSAMYLCASSLWGRNTEAFFGQGTRLTVV.

The chain carries TRBV6-2 or TRBV6-3 and TRBJ2-3; 9 bases are shared with TRBD2. Germline loops: CDR1 MNHEY, CDR2 SVGEGT. V was pared by 9 bases and J by 3 bases, with 7 bases of the junction left unmatched. The CDR3 is made up of 14 amino acids. This CDR3 reads CASAAGGETDTQYF. CDR3 bases: TGTGCCAGTGCTGCGGGGGGGGAGACAGATACGCAGTATTTT.

The gene calls are TRBV27 and TRBJ1-5, with 8 positions matching TRBD1. Losses at the gene ends were 6 bases for V and 2 bases for J; bases not matched to a gene: 3. Germline lookup yields CDR1 MNHEY and CDR2 SMNVEV (reference sequence). This CDR3 region has 14 residues. The CDR3 spells CASRLTGGNQPQHF. CDR3 nucleotides: TGTGCCAGCAGGCTGACAGGGGGCAATCAGCCCCAGCATTTT.

CDR3 DNA: TGTGCCAGCAGTCTCCCCTCCCGAGGGGCTAGCACAGATACGCAGTATTTT. The encoded protein is CASSLPSRGASTDTQYF. The V gene is TRBV28, the J gene TRBJ2-3; D might be TRBD1 or TRBD2, each matching 5 bases. The CDR3 loop spans 17 amino acids. Germline V gene sequence: CDR1 MDHEN, CDR2 SYDVKM. V lost 5 bases, J lost 0 bases, and 18 bases lay in between.

This chain connects TRBV27 to TRBJ1-2; no clear D. Looked up from germline, CDR1 is MNHEY and CDR2 is SMNVEV (reference sequence). The germline V and J ends were trimmed by 6 bases and 0 bases, with 11 bases remaining between them. There are 14 residues in the CDR3. CDR3 in DNA: TGTGCCAGCAGCCTTGGAGGGACTAACTATGGCTACACCTTC. Its protein is CASSLGGTNYGYTF.

This chain uses TRBV7-2 with TRBJ2-1; 7 bases line up with TRBD2. The CDR3 length is 15 residues. V shed 7 bases and J 6 bases; nucleotides not matched to a gene: 12. CDR1 is SGHTA, CDR2 FQGNSA, per germline. Written as DNA, the CDR3 is TGTGCCAGCACGGTATGGGGAGGGCCCGTCAATGAGCAGTTCTTC. Translated, it gives CASTVWGGPVNEQFF.

This clonotype was detected ten times or more. The gene calls are TRBV19 and TRBJ1-2, with 7 positions matching TRBD1. V was clipped by 5 bases and J by 4 bases; unmatched bases: 10. The CDR3 spans 15 residues. CDR1 LNHDA and CDR2 SQIVND come from the germline V gene (reference sequence). The CDR3 loop reads CASSDHLGDSYGYTF. The CDR3 bases are TGTGCCAGTAGTGACCACTTGGGGGACAGCTATGGCTACACCTTC. The entire variable domain, with the rest obtained from reference TRBV19 and TRBJ1-2, is as follows: DGGITQSPKYLFRKEGQNVTLSCEQNLNHDAMYWYRQDPGQGLRLIYYSQIVNDFQKGDIAEGYSVSREKKESFPLTVTSAQKNPTAFYLCASSDHLGDSYGYTFGSGTRLTVV.

The rearrangement uses TRBV19 and TRBJ2-7; the D is unclear. Per germline, CDR1 LNHDA and CDR2 SQIVND (reference sequence). Trimming took 3 bases from V and 3 from J, leaving 12 bases between them. The length of the CDR3 is 14 residues. Here the CDR3 reads CASSIVSPSYEQYF. The DNA of the CDR3 is TGTGCCAGTAGTATCGTGTCACCCAGCTACGAGCAGTACTTC.

At least ten counts were recorded for this clonotype. The V call is TRBV7-9, the J call TRBJ2-1, with D unresolved. The germline CDR1 and CDR2 sequences are SEHNR and FQNEAQ (reference sequence). The CDR3 totals 14 residues. V lost 5 bases to trimming and J lost 0 bases, with 8 bases between them. CDR3 in DNA: TGTGCCAGCAGCCCGACATACTCCTACAATGAGCAGTTCTTC. Its protein is CASSPTYSYNEQFF.

In regard to this clonotype: A junction boundary mismatches the germline segment, possibly from a read error. This sequence joins TRBV5-6 and TRBJ1-2; no reliable D call. The CDR3 contains 14 residues. Germline V CDR1 and CDR2: SGHDT, YYEEEE. The chain's CDR3 is CTSSLSGTDYGYTF. The CDR3 DNA is TGTACCAGCAGCTTGTCTGGCACGGACTATGGCTACACCTTC.

The chain has TRBV20-1 and TRBJ2-3, with 7 bases aligning to TRBD2. Per germline, CDR1 DFQATT and CDR2 SNEGSKA (reference sequence). Trimming cost V 0 bases and J 2 bases; bases outside gene matches: 8. The CDR3 runs to 16 residues. The CDR3 nucleotides are TGCAGTGCTAGAGATCTAAGTCTAGCGGTCACAGATACGCAGTATTTT. Translating gives CSARDLSLAVTDTQYF.

This clonotype occurred a few times. This chain connects TRBV13 to TRBJ2-1; D is unresolved. V gave up 5 bases and J gave up 5 bases, with 16 bases separating them. There are 15 residues in the CDR3. Germline CDR1 is PRHDT and CDR2 is FYEKMQ (reference sequence). CDR3 bases: TGTGCCAGCAGCACCCGGGCCCGGAGCGACAATGAGCAGTTCTTC. This sequence encodes CASSTRARSDNEQFF.

This clonotype was seen repeatedly, ten times or more. The gene calls are TRBV7-2 and TRBJ1-2; 8 bases line up with TRBD1. Germline V gene lookup returns CDR1 SGHTA and CDR2 FQGNSA. V lost 5 bases, J lost 2 bases, and 10 bases stayed unmatched. The CDR3 has 16 residues. The CDR3 spells CASSRTGQAGNYGYTF. The CDR3 DNA is TGTGCCAGCAGCAGAACGGGACAGGCGGGAAACTATGGCTACACCTTC. The whole variable domain, remainder taken from reference TRBV7-2 and TRBJ1-2, is GAGVSQSPSNKVTEKGKDVELRCDPISGHTALYWYRQSLGQGLEFLIYFQGNSAPDKSGLPSDRFSAERTGGSVSTLTIQRTQQEDSAVYLCASSRTGQAGNYGYTFGSGTRLTVV.

This clonotype has just one count. V and J are TRBV6-2 or TRBV6-3 and TRBJ2-5; 13 bases align to TRBD2. V lost 5 bases, J lost 1 base, and 4 bases stayed unmatched. The CDR3 is 16 amino acids. In germline, CDR1 is MNHEY, CDR2 SVGEGT. The CDR3 region is CASSGGLAGLQETQYF. The DNA for the CDR3 is TGTGCCAGCAGTGGGGGACTAGCGGGGCTCCAAGAGACCCAGTACTTC.

This clonotype came up a few times. V usage is TRBV6-5 and J usage is TRBJ2-7, with a possible D match to TRBD2 (6 bases). Trimming took off 0 bases at V and 6 bases at J, with 15 bases between the two ends. This CDR3 is 15 amino acids long. Germline V gene data show CDR1 as MNHEY and CDR2 as SVGAGI. The CDR3 region is CASSYSKSGTREQYF. The CDR3 DNA sequence: TGTGCCAGCAGTTACTCGAAGTCAGGGACTCGCGAGCAGTACTTC.